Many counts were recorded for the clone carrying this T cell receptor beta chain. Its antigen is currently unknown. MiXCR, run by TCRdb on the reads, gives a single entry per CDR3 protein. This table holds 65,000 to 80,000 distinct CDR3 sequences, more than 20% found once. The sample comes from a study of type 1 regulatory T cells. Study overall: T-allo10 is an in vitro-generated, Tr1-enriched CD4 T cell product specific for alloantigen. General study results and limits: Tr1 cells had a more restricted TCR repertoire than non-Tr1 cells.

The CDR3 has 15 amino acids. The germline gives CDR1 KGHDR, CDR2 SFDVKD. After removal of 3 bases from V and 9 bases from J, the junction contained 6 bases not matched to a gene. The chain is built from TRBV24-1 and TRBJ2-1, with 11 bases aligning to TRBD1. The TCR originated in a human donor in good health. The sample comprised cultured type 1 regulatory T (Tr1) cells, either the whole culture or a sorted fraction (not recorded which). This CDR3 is CATSDTGQGAGEQFF. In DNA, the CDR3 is TGTGCCACCAGTGATACCGGACAGGGGGCAGGTGAGCAGTTCTTC.